These 27 T cell receptor beta chains were sequenced from one sample in a study of T cell responses to AZD1222 COVID-19 vaccine. The table came from immunoSEQ multiplex PCR; TCRdb's copy has only in-frame clones and leaves some out. Here the sample spans about 85,000 clones, 70% to 90% being singletons. The sequencing here drew on peripheral blood, taken on day 0 of AZD1222 vaccination. Receptors originate from an adult in good health.

The chain links TRBV3-1 (or the pseudogene TRBV3-2) to TRBJ1-3; weak D call: TRBD1 (5 bases). The V and J ends lost 4 bases and 4 bases respectively, with 17 bases between them. Germline V gene data show CDR1 as LGHDT and CDR2 as YNNKEL (reference sequence). CDR3 length: 16 residues. The CDR3 is CASSPGGGGVGNTIYF. CDR3 nucleotide sequence: TGTGCCAGCAGCCCAGGAGGCGGGGGAGTAGGAAACACCATATATTTT.

The gene calls are TRBV5-6 and TRBJ2-3; no reliable D call. Looked up from germline, CDR1 is SGHDT and CDR2 is YYEEEE. Trimming removed 0 bases from V and 0 bases from J, with 11 bases in between. The CDR3 length is 16 residues. The CDR3 nucleotides read TGTGCCAGCAGCTTGGATCGGCAGACTAGCACAGATACGCAGTATTTT. Translating it yields CASSLDRQTSTDTQYF.

V is TRBV6-5 and J is TRBJ1-1; 8 bases agree with TRBD1. Unmatched junction bases numbered 6, after V lost 2 bases and J lost 4 bases. Looked up from germline, CDR1 is MNHEY and CDR2 is SVGAGI. The length of the CDR3 is 15 residues. The DNA of the CDR3 is TGTGCCAGCAGTTACGTCACAGGGGGGATCACTGAAGCTTTCTTT. Its translation is CASSYVTGGITEAFF.

The chain employs TRBV2 and TRBJ2-7; D remains unclear. The CDR3 is 14 amino acids. The ends were cut back, 3 bases at V and 2 bases at J, with 11 bases in the middle. Germline V CDR1 and CDR2: SNHLY, FYNNEI. The CDR3 here is CASSEGSYPYEQYF. CDR3 nucleotide sequence: TGTGCCAGCAGTGAGGGGTCTTACCCCTACGAGCAGTACTTC. Using reference TRBV2 and TRBJ2-7 for the parts outside the CDR3, the full variable domain is EPEVTQTPSHQVTQMGQEVILRCVPISNHLYFYWYRQILGQKVEFLVSFYNNEISEKSEIFDDQFSVERPDGSNFTLKIRSTKLEDSAMYFCASSEGSYPYEQYFGPGTRLTVT.

The chain is built from TRBV9 and TRBJ2-5; D possibly matches TRBD1 or TRBD2 (5 bases each). The CDR3 is 14 residues long. The germline V gene has CDR1 SGDLS and CDR2 YYNGEE. The ends were cut back, 0 bases at V and 5 bases at J, with 11 bases in the middle. Written as DNA, the CDR3 is TGTGCCAGCAGCGTAGCTTCATGGGGGGAGACCCAGTACTTC. It encodes CASSVASWGETQYF.

The gene calls are TRBV6-2 or TRBV6-3 and TRBJ2-7; D not resolved. The CDR3 has 11 amino acids. CDR1 is MNHEY and CDR2 is SVGEGT in the germline V gene. V lost 5 bases and J lost 4, with 6 bases in between. CDR3 DNA sequence: TGTGCCAGCAGTGATCAGTACGAGCAGTACTTC. Translation: CASSDQYEQYF.

This clone turned up a few times. This rearrangement joins TRBV7-2 to TRBJ2-1, with D hard to call. The CDR3 sequence is 14 residues long. The V end was cut by 1 base, the J end by 7 bases, with 11 bases between. Looked up from germline, CDR1 is SGHTA and CDR2 is FQGNSA. The CDR3 region is CASSLVGQINEQFF. CDR3 coding DNA: TGTGCCAGCAGCTTAGTCGGCCAGATAAATGAGCAGTTCTTC.

This chain uses TRBV6-5 with TRBJ1-1, with a weak D call TRBD1 (6 bases). The germline V gene has CDR1 MNHEY and CDR2 SVGAGI. V shed 8 bases and J shed 11 bases, with 18 bases lying between them. The CDR3 contains 12 residues. CDR3 DNA: TGTGCCAGCCCGGCCGAGGGGGGAACGGCTTTCTTT. Its protein product is CASPAEGGTAFF.

The chain recombines TRBV11-2 with TRBJ1-1, with D perhaps TRBD1 (5 bases). The CDR3 consists of 15 residues. CDR1 and CDR2 from the germline V gene are SGHAT and FQNNGV. The V gene lost 0 bases and the J gene lost 7 bases, with 15 bases spanning the gap. CDR3 loop: CASSLDGQGAVEAFF. In nucleotides, the CDR3 is TGTGCCAGCAGCTTAGACGGCCAGGGCGCCGTTGAAGCTTTCTTT.

The rearrangement links TRBV28 to TRBJ1-4; D may be TRBD1 (5 bases). This CDR3 is 14 amino acids long. The V gene's germline CDR1 is MDHEN and CDR2 SYDVKM. Trimming took 7 bases from V and 8 from J, leaving 17 bases between them. CDR3 residues: CASTRDGLREKLFF. The CDR3 nucleotides are TGTGCCAGCACCCGGGACGGATTGAGGGAAAAACTGTTTTTT.

There are a few counts of this clone. The rearrangement uses TRBV18 and TRBJ1-5, with D perhaps TRBD1 (5 bases). In germline, CDR1 is KGHSH, CDR2 LQKENI. Trimming cost V 2 bases and J 2 bases, with 7 bases left between them. This CDR3 has 14 amino acids. In DNA form, the CDR3 reads TGTGCCAGCTCACCAGGGGCGCGCAATCAGCCCCAGCATTTT. Residues: CASSPGARNQPQHF.

The chain couples TRBV5-8 to TRBJ2-7; 8 positions match TRBD1. Germline V gene lookup returns CDR1 SGHTS and CDR2 YDEGEE. Losses at the gene ends were 9 bases for V and 3 bases for J; bases not matched to a gene: 8. The CDR3 is 13 amino acids. CDR3 loop: CATSGTGLYEQYF. The CDR3 nucleotides are TGTGCCACTTCCGGGACAGGTCTCTACGAGCAGTACTTC.

The J gene is TRBJ2-7, the V gene TRBV3-1 (or the pseudogene TRBV3-2), with D uncertain. The V end was cut by 1 base, the J end by 0 bases, with 13 bases between. CDR1 is LGHDT, CDR2 YNNKEL, per germline (reference sequence). The CDR3 totals 16 residues. In nucleotides, the CDR3 is TGTGCCAGCAGCCAAGGAGGTTCCCGATACTCCTACGAGCAGTACTTC. Its translation is CASSQGGSRYSYEQYF.

V is TRBV10-3 and J is TRBJ1-6; D is uncertain. Germline V gives CDR1 ENHRY, CDR2 SYGVKD. The V end was cut by 0 bases, the J end by 6 bases, with 9 bases between. The CDR3 contains 15 residues. CDR3 sequence reads: CAISESTLSNSPLHF. CDR3 coding DNA: TGTGCCATCAGTGAGTCGACTCTCTCTAATTCACCCCTCCACTTT.

This chain connects TRBV28 to TRBJ2-5; TRBD2 is a possible D gene (6 bases). V was cut by 5 bases and J by 3 bases, with 10 bases left in between. CDR1 and CDR2 (germline): MDHEN, SYDVKM. CDR3 length equals 13 residues. CDR3 sequence: CASSRAGKETQYF. The CDR3 DNA reads as TGTGCCAGCAGTCGCGCGGGGAAAGAGACCCAGTACTTC.

This clone was seen once. This sequence joins TRBV4-3 and TRBJ2-3; D is ambiguous. V lost 0 bases to trimming and J lost 10 bases, with 11 bases between them. Germline-derived CDR1 and CDR2 are LGHNA and YSLEER. This CDR3 is built from 13 residues. The CDR3 sequence: CASSQDPSDPQYF. CDR3 sequence (DNA): TGCGCCAGCAGCCAAGATCCGTCGGACCCGCAGTATTTT.

This clone was observed once. The rearrangement links TRBV29-1 to TRBJ1-5; D possibly corresponds to TRBD1 (6 bases). There are 16 residues in the CDR3. Trimming took 6 bases from V and 5 from J, leaving 23 bases between them. CDR1 and CDR2 (germline): SQVTM, ANQGSEA. The chain's CDR3 is CSVELFQQGPYQPQHF. The CDR3 DNA sequence: TGCAGCGTCGAACTATTCCAACAGGGACCCTATCAGCCCCAGCATTTT.

The genes are TRBV7-3 and TRBJ2-2, with 8 bases lining up with TRBD1. This CDR3 region has 15 residues. Losses at the gene ends were 5 bases for V and 3 bases for J; bases not matched to a gene: 5. Germline CDR1 SGHTA, CDR2 FQGTGA. CDR3 sequence (DNA): TGTGCCAGCAGCGAGACAGGGGATGACACCGGGGAGCTGTTTTTT. This gives the protein CASSETGDDTGELFF.

The V and J genes are TRBV6-5 and TRBJ1-6, with D possibly matching TRBD1 (6 bases). Germline CDR1 and CDR2: MNHEY and SVGAGI. The CDR3 is 16 residues long. The V and J ends lost 2 bases and 6 bases respectively, with 14 bases between them. CDR3 sequence reads: CASSYGLGTLNSPLHF. CDR3 nucleotide sequence: TGTGCCAGCAGTTACGGGTTAGGGACACTTAATTCACCCCTCCACTTT.

This clone was observed once. The chain is built from TRBV4-2 and TRBJ2-7, with 13 nucleotides matching TRBD2. With V trimmed by 1 base and J by 0 bases, 0 bases remained unmatched. CDR3 size: 16 residues. In germline, CDR1 is LGHNA, CDR2 YNFKEQ. The DNA of the CDR3 is TGTGCCAGCAGCCAAGGGACTAGCGGGAGCTCCTACGAGCAGTACTTC. Translation: CASSQGTSGSSYEQYF.

The CDR3 sequence: CASGQGRTGELFF. CDR3 coding DNA: TGTGCCAGCGGGCAGGGTCGGACCGGGGAGCTGTTTTTT. V gene TRBV12-3 or TRBV12-4 combines with J gene TRBJ2-2; a possible D gene is TRBD1 (5 bases). Trimming shortened V by 8 bases and J by 5 bases, and 12 bases separated the two germline ends. This CDR3 has 13 amino acids.

V gene TRBV2 combines with J gene TRBJ2-3, with 7 bases identical to TRBD2. The J segment lost 0 bases and the V segment lost 6 bases, leaving 3 bases of the junction unmatched. The CDR3 spans 14 residues. CDR1 and CDR2 (germline): SNHLY, FYNNEI. CDR3 sequence (DNA): TGTGCCAGCAGCGGGAGGTTTAGCACAGATACGCAGTATTTT. The encoded protein is CASSGRFSTDTQYF.

The chain carries TRBV4-1 and TRBJ1-4; 9 positions match TRBD1. Trimming at V came to 4 bases and at J to 6 bases, leaving 6 bases not matched to a gene. CDR3 length: 15 residues. CDR1 and CDR2 from the germline V gene are MGHRA and YSYEKL. The CDR3 region has the DNA TGCGCCAGCAGCCCTACCGGGACAGGGTATGAAAAACTGTTTTTT. It codes for CASSPTGTGYEKLFF.

Written as DNA, the CDR3 is TGTGCCAGCAGTTACTCGGTCCAGGCGAAAGGCACTGAAGCTTTCTTT. The encoded protein is CASSYSVQAKGTEAFF. This rearrangement joins TRBV6-6 to TRBJ1-1; unclear D gene. Germline values: CDR1 MNHNY, CDR2 SVGAGI (reference sequence). V lost 0 bases and J lost 4, with 15 bases in between. The CDR3 has 16 residues.

The rearrangement links TRBV12-1 to TRBJ2-7; the DNA was not compared with TRBD2, the D call given in the table. TRBV12-1 is a pseudogene segment. The CDR3 consists of 16 residues. In DNA, the CDR3 is TGTGCCAGCAGCCCCATTGGCGGGAGGGCCGTCTACGAGCAGTACTTC. This sequence encodes CASSPIGGRAVYEQYF.

The gene calls are TRBV19 and TRBJ1-2, with 8 nucleotides matching TRBD1. Germline V gene sequence: CDR1 LNHDA, CDR2 SQIVND (reference sequence). After removal of 2 bases from V and 1 base from J, the junction contained 6 bases not matched to a gene. The CDR3 extends over 16 amino acids. The CDR3 protein is CASSITQGQGNYGYTF. CDR3 bases: TGTGCCAGTAGTATAACCCAAGGACAGGGTAACTATGGCTACACCTTC.

V is TRBV6-5 and J is TRBJ2-1; D might be TRBD2 (5 bases). The CDR3 covers 16 residues. V shed 4 bases and J shed 0 bases, with 13 bases lying between them. Per the germline V gene, CDR1 is MNHEY and CDR2 is SVGAGI. In DNA form, the CDR3 reads TGTGCCAGCAGTTTTGGACTGGGGAGCTCCTACAATGAGCAGTTCTTC. Translating gives CASSFGLGSSYNEQFF.